These 29 T cell receptor beta chains were sequenced from one sample in a study of tumor-infiltrating lymphocytes in primary liver carcinoma. Unsorted bulk tissue, about 18-31 mg of it, served as the source for co-extraction of RNA and DNA. The template, about 550 ng total RNA, yielded TCR beta cDNA made with a constant-region primer. Generation of the TCR beta libraries relied on three nested multiplex PCR rounds using slightly modified ARM-PCR. It was with TRBV1-TRBV30 forward primers and a C-beta reverse primer that the first two PCR rounds were run, at around 10 cycles each. One entry per CDR3 protein results from TCRdb running MiXCR on the multiplex PCR reads. The table shows tens of thousands of distinct CDR3 sequences, with 60% to 85% occurring only once. The sample comprised liver tumor tissue from sampling region 5. As to subset: tumor region T5, tumor centre. These receptor sequences come from a man aged 35 to 55 with primary liver carcinoma and hepatitis B virus infection.

A word on this clonotype: At one of its ends the junction is not consistent with the germline gene, which may arise from a read error. DNA for the CDR3: TGTGCCATCAGTTCAGGTTCAACCTCTGGAAACACCATATATTTT. Protein sequence: CAISSGSTSGNTIYF. The chain employs TRBV12-3 or TRBV12-4 and TRBJ1-3, with D unclear. The CDR3 consists of 15 residues.

Of note for this clonotype: The conserved phenylalanine or tryptophan normally closing the CDR3 is absent here, so this likely arose from a read error. The DNA is omitted, as the CDR3 cannot be located on it reliably, and the CDR3 follows TCRdb's listing. The chain is built from TRBV12-3 or TRBV12-4 and TRBJ2-3; the tabulated D call, TRBD2, remains unverified against the DNA. The CDR3 is 16 amino acids in total, end residues counted. The CDR3 protein is CASSPGTSGITDTQYS.

V usage is TRBV11-2 and J usage is TRBJ1-2; 8 bases align to TRBD1. Germline V gene data show CDR1 as SGHAT and CDR2 as FQNNGV. The CDR3 runs 15 residues. V lost 4 bases to trimming and J lost 8 bases; unmatched junction nucleotides: 12. The CDR3 nucleotides are TGTGCCAGCAGCTATCCAGGGGGCTCCTCCCCGGGCTACACCTTC. Protein: CASSYPGGSSPGYTF.

This clonotype occurred a few times. A much more abundant neighbour one base away suggests this may be a read error. The rearrangement joins TRBV7-6 to TRBJ1-1; possibly TRBD1 for D (6 bases). CDR3 length equals 13 residues. CDR1 SGHVS and CDR2 FNYEAQ come from the germline V gene. CDR3 protein: CACSQTGNTEAFF. The CDR3 DNA reads TGTGCCTGCAGCCAGACAGGGAACACTGAAGCTTTCTTT. Looking up the rest from reference TRBV7-6 and TRBJ1-1 gives the full variable domain: GAGVSQSPRYKVTKRGQDVALRCDPISGHVSLYWYRQALGQGPEFLTYFNYEAQQDKSGLPNDRFSAERPEGSISTLTIQRTEQRDSAMYRCACSQTGNTEAFFGQGTRLTVV.

With regard to this clonotype: A junction end diverges from the germline sequence, so it may reflect a read error. The chain recombines TRBV6-9 with TRBJ2-3, with D possibly being TRBD1 (6 bases). The CDR3 consists of 16 residues. Germline V gene lookup returns CDR1 MNHGY and CDR2 SVAAGI. In nucleotides, the CDR3 is TGTGCTAGCAATAAAAGAGGGGGACAAAACACAGATACGCAGTATTTT. Its translation: CASNKRGGQNTDTQYF.

This clonotype was detected only a few times. This chain joins TRBV7-6 and TRBJ2-1; 9 positions match TRBD2. V shed 0 bases and J 9 bases; nucleotides not matched to a gene: 6. This CDR3 region has 15 residues. Germline CDR1 reads SGHVS; CDR2 reads FNYEAQ. The CDR3 DNA follows: TGTGCCAGCAGCTTAGCTGCGGGAGGGCCGTTTGAGCAGTTCTTC. Translating gives CASSLAAGGPFEQFF. The full variable domain, with the rest looked up from reference TRBV7-6 and TRBJ2-1, is GAGVSQSPRYKVTKRGQDVALRCDPISGHVSLYWYRQALGQGPEFLTYFNYEAQQDKSGLPNDRFSAERPEGSISTLTIQRTEQRDSAMYRCASSLAAGGPFEQFFGPGTRLTVL.

With regard to this clonotype: One end of the junction does not line up with germline, which may come from a read error. The chain employs TRBV11-2 and TRBJ2-3; the D is unclear. This CDR3 spans 16 amino acids. Germline lookup yields CDR1 SGHAT and CDR2 FQNNGV. The chain's CDR3 is CVSSRQPINPTDTQYF. The DNA for the CDR3 is TGTGTCAGCAGCCGACAACCCATCAACCCCACAGATACACAGTACTTT. Filled out from reference TRBV11-2 and TRBJ2-3, the complete variable domain reads EAGVAQSPRYKIIEKRQSVAFWCNPISGHATLYWYQQILGQGPKLLIQFQNNGVVDDSQLPKDRFSAERLKGVDSTLKIQPAKLEDSAVYLCVSSRQPINPTDTQYFGPGTRLTVL.

This clonotype was seen more than once but under ten times. The conserved phenylalanine or tryptophan is not found at the CDR3 terminus, so this likely reflects a read error. The DNA is left out, because the CDR3 cannot be placed on it with certainty; the CDR3 is given as TCRdb lists it. V usage is TRBV4-2 and J usage is TRBJ1-1; the table's D call, TRBD1, was not checked against the DNA. Germline V lookup: CDR1 LGHNA, CDR2 YNFKEQ. The CDR3 is made up of 17 amino acids, end residues included. The CDR3: CASSQEYGQGFWTVALL.

In regard to this clonotype: This could be a read error, since a much larger clone is one nucleotide away. This rearrangement joins TRBV25-1 to TRBJ2-3; 9 bases fit TRBD1. Germline assignment: CDR1 MGHDK and CDR2 SYGVNS. CDR3 size: 16 residues. V gave up 5 bases and J gave up 2 bases; unmatched junction bases: 8. CDR3 sequence (DNA): TGTGCCAGCAGTCAATTCTGGGACAGGGACACAGATACGCAGTATTTT. It is translated as CASSQFWDRDTDTQYF. The complete variable domain, with remaining parts taken from reference TRBV25-1 and TRBJ2-3, reads EADIYQTPRYLVIGTGKKITLECSQTMGHDKMYWYQQDPGMELHLIHYSYGVNSTEKGDLSSESTVSRIRTEHFPLTLESARPSHTSQYLCASSQFWDRDTDTQYFGPGTRLTVL.

This clonotype was counted once. Its ends do not fully match the called genes, so a read error is possible. The chain has TRBV6-2 or TRBV6-3 and TRBJ1-5, with 7 bases lining up with TRBD1. Germline-derived CDR1 and CDR2 are MNHEY and SVGEGT. The CDR3 spans 16 residues. The CDR3 loop is CASNQTGTVSNQPQHF. DNA for the CDR3: TGTGCCAGCAACCAAACCGGGACAGTTAGCAATCAGCCTCAGCATTTT.

Of note for this clonotype: The junction and the germline gene differ at one end; a read error may be behind it. This chain connects TRBV4-1 to TRBJ2-1; TRBD2 is a possible D gene (7 bases). This CDR3 is built from 21 residues. CDR1 is MGHRA and CDR2 is YSYEKL in the germline V gene. In nucleotides, the CDR3 is TGTGCCAGCAGCCAAGGTAGGCGGGGGCAGGGGTTTTTCATCCCCACTGATGAGCAGTTCTTC. Residues: CASSQGRRGQGFFIPTDEQFF.

By sample fraction, this clonotype is medium-sized. This sequence joins TRBV6-1 and TRBJ2-3; possibly TRBD1 for D (6 bases). V was cut by 11 bases and J by 2 bases, with 11 bases left in between. Germline CDR1 reads MNHNS; CDR2 reads SASEGT. The length of the CDR3 is 12 residues. The chain's CDR3 is CAAGELTDTQYF. The CDR3, as DNA: TGTGCCGCAGGGGAGCTCACAGATACGCAGTATTTT.

The rearrangement uses TRBV11-2 and TRBJ2-7; a possible D gene is TRBD1 (6 bases). This CDR3 is built from 15 residues. Trimming stripped 2 bases from V and 6 bases from J, with 17 bases between. Germline assignment: CDR1 SGHAT and CDR2 FQNNGV. CDR3 bases: TGTGCCAGCAGCTTACTGGGGGCAGAGGATCTCGAGCAGTACTTC. The encoded protein is CASSLLGAEDLEQYF.

Turning to this clonotype: The junction departs from germline at one end; a sequencing error may be responsible. This CDR3 is CASSMVTGGSYERYF. CDR3 bases: TGTGCCAGCAGTATGGTGACAGGGGGATCCTACGAGCGGTACTTC. This rearrangement joins TRBV12-3 or TRBV12-4 to TRBJ2-7; TRBD1 agrees at 9 bases. This CDR3 spans 15 amino acids.

Ten or more counts support this clonotype. This sequence joins TRBV28 and TRBJ1-5; no clear D. Germline CDR1 is MDHEN and CDR2 is SYDVKM. This CDR3 contains 15 residues. Trimming cost V 2 bases and J 7 bases, with 15 bases left between them. The CDR3 loop is CASSLTAPLGQPQHF. The CDR3 nucleotides are TGTGCCAGCAGTTTAACCGCCCCCTTGGGGCAGCCCCAGCATTTT.

To note about this clonotype: Sequence at one end of the junction differs from germline and may be a read error. The J gene is TRBJ2-6, the V gene TRBV11-2, with a possible D match to TRBD2 (6 bases). This CDR3 is built from 17 residues. Germline loops: CDR1 SGHAT, CDR2 FQNNGV. The CDR3 loop is CVSTRLERGPGANALTF. The CDR3 DNA sequence: TGTGTCAGCACCCGACTAGAGAGAGGGCCTGGGGCCAACGCCCTGACTTTC.

Notes on this clonotype: A junction end diverges from the germline sequence, so it may reflect a read error. The V call is TRBV7-8, the J call TRBJ2-1; TRBD2 matches 8 bases. Germline V gene lookup returns CDR1 SGHVS and CDR2 FQNEAQ. The CDR3 sequence is 17 residues long. The CDR3 spells CVSSLLRGSGRTNEQFF. In nucleotides, the CDR3 is TGTGTCAGCAGCTTGTTAAGGGGCAGCGGGAGAACCAACGAGCAGTTCTTC.

This clonotype showed up just once. A junction boundary mismatches the germline segment, possibly from a read error. The chain employs TRBV12-3 or TRBV12-4 and TRBJ2-7; possibly TRBD1 for D (6 bases). This CDR3 has 15 amino acids. The CDR3 region has the DNA TGTGCCAGCAGTATGGGGACATGGGTGTCTTACGAGCAGAACTTC. Protein sequence: CASSMGTWVSYEQNF.

The chain recombines TRBV6-1 with TRBJ2-1; D possibly corresponds to TRBD1 (6 bases). Germline CDR1 and CDR2: MNHNS and SASEGT. V was shortened by 7 bases and J by 12 bases, with 25 bases between the two germline ends. This CDR3 spans 15 amino acids. DNA of the CDR3: TGTGCCAGCAATGCGCGGTGGGGACATGGCGGTGTGCAGTTCTTC. Amino acid sequence: CASNARWGHGGVQFF.

Details on this clonotype: Mismatch with germline at one junction end may stem from a read error. The chain combines TRBV11-2 with TRBJ2-7; D is perhaps TRBD2 (6 bases). From germline, CDR1 is SGHAT and CDR2 FQNNGV. This CDR3 contains 15 residues. The DNA for the CDR3 is TGTGCCAGCAGCTCCATGACAGAACCGGACTACGAGCAGTGCTTC. Amino acid sequence: CASSSMTEPDYEQCF.

Points on this clonotype: At one boundary the junction diverges from the germline segment, which might be a read error. The rearrangement joins TRBV12-3 or TRBV12-4 to TRBJ2-7, with 11 bases fitting TRBD1. This CDR3 spans 15 amino acids. The CDR3 spells CASSLGQGANYWQYF. CDR3 bases: TGTGCTAGCAGTTTAGGACAGGGGGCCAACTACTGGCAGTACTTC.

This clonotype showed up just once. One end of the junction does not line up with germline, which may come from a read error. J is TRBJ1-3 and V is TRBV12-3 or TRBV12-4; weak D call: TRBD1 (6 bases). This CDR3 is built from 14 residues. The CDR3 loop reads CASSLHREGNTLYF. The CDR3 nucleotides read TGTGCCAGCAGTCTGCACAGGGAAGGAAACACCTTATATTTT.

This clonotype was counted only a few times. A read error may explain this, as a much larger clone is one base away. The chain couples TRBV28 to TRBJ2-5; D unclear. The V gene's germline CDR1 is MDHEN and CDR2 SYDVKM. V gave up 6 bases and J gave up 0 bases, with 14 bases separating them. The length of the CDR3 is 15 residues. DNA of the CDR3: TGTGCCAGCAGCCCCATAGCACGGAACCAAGAGACCCAGTACTTC. This gives the protein CASSPIARNQETQYF.

This clonotype turned up a few times. A much bigger clone sits one base away, suggesting this may be a read error. The chain couples TRBV13 to TRBJ2-1, with 9 positions matching TRBD2. Per germline, CDR1 PRHDT and CDR2 FYEKMQ (reference sequence). CDR3 size: 14 residues. The CDR3 spells CVSSLAGEYNEQFF. CDR3 in DNA: TGTGTCAGCAGCTTAGCGGGGGAGTACAATGAGCAGTTCTTC.

As regards this clonotype: One end of the junction fails to match germline, which may point to a read error. As DNA, the CDR3 is TGTGTCACCAGTGCTCGAGGGGATGGGAATGAGCAGTTCTTC. It encodes CVTSARGDGNEQFF. The chain has TRBV24-1 and TRBJ2-1; D possibly uses TRBD1 or TRBD2 (5 bases each). Germline V gives CDR1 KGHDR, CDR2 SFDVKD. This CDR3 comprises 14 residues.

This sequence joins TRBV5-6 and TRBJ1-2; 11 nucleotides align to TRBD1. The junction had 21 bases not matched to a gene; V was cut back by 6 bases and J by 11 bases. This CDR3 region has 17 residues. CDR1 is SGHDT and CDR2 is YYEEEE in the germline V gene. The CDR3 region is CASTSSSGTGGHCGYTF. The CDR3 bases are TGTGCCAGCACCTCATCGAGCGGGACAGGGGGGCACTGTGGTTACACCTTC.

This clonotype was seen at least ten times. The chain couples TRBV25-1 to TRBJ2-3, with 9 bases aligning to TRBD1. This CDR3 comprises 16 residues. Per germline, CDR1 MGHDK and CDR2 SYGVNS. The V gene end was trimmed by 1 base and the J gene end by 2 bases; junction bases not matched to a gene: 4. The CDR3 DNA sequence: TGTGCCAGCAGTGAATTCTGGGACAGGGACACAGATACGCAGTATTTT. This gives the protein CASSEFWDRDTDTQYF.

This clonotype has more than one count but fewer than ten. A read error may produce the germline difference seen at one junction end. The V gene is TRBV5-1, the J gene TRBJ1-2, with 10 positions matching TRBD1. The CDR3 sequence is 13 residues long. Germline CDR1 is SGHRS and CDR2 is YFSETQ. CDR3 nucleotide sequence: TGCGCCAGCAACTTGACAGGGGGCTATGGCCACACCTTC. This encodes CASNLTGGYGHTF.

This clonotype was picked up a small number of times. The junction departs from germline at one end; a sequencing error may be responsible. The V call is TRBV4-3, the J call TRBJ2-1, with D unclear. Germline values: CDR1 LGHNA, CDR2 YSLEER. CDR3 size: 15 residues. The DNA for the CDR3 is TGCGCCAGCAGCCAAGAAACCAGGAAAGGCAATGAGCGGTTCTTC. Translating gives CASSQETRKGNERFF.